Sequencing of this TCR beta chain was carried out in a study of T cell responses to AZD1222 COVID-19 vaccine. Produced via immunoSEQ multiplex PCR; TCRdb's table is partial and in-frame only. The repertoire holds approximately 200,000 clones, with about 94% as singletons. The receptor comes from an adult who received the MenACWY meningococcal vaccine as a control. This material consisted of peripheral blood, taken 28 days after the second dose of the MenACWY control vaccine.

CDR3 sequence: CASSWDKSEAFF. The CDR3 DNA reads TGTGCCAGCAGTTGGGACAAATCTGAAGCTTTCTTT. The rearrangement joins TRBV6-2 or TRBV6-3 to TRBJ1-1, with a weak D call TRBD1 (6 bases). Germline values: CDR1 MNHEY, CDR2 SVGEGT. Trimming cost V 4 bases and J 6 bases, with 9 bases left between them. The CDR3 sequence is 12 residues long.